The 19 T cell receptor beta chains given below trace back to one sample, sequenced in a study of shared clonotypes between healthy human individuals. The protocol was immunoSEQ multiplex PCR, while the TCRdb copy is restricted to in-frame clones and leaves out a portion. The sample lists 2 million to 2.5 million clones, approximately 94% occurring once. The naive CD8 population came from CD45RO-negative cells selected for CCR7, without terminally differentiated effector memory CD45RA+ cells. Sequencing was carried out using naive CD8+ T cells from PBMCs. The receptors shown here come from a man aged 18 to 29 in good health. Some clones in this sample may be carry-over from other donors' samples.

CDR3 sequence: CASSSFRTGAVYEQYF. DNA for the CDR3: TGTGCCAGCAGCTCCTTTCGGACAGGGGCAGTTTACGAGCAGTACTTC. The V call is TRBV7-6, the J call TRBJ2-7, with 9 bases matching TRBD1. V lost 4 bases, J lost 4 bases, and 11 bases stayed unmatched. The CDR3 is 16 amino acids. Germline V gene lookup returns CDR1 SGHVS and CDR2 FNYEAQ.

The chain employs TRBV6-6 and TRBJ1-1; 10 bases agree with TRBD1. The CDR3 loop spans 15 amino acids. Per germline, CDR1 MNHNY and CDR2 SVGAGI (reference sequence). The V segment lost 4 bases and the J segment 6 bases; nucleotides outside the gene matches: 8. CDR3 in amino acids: CASSSTTGGWSEAFF. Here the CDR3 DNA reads TGTGCCAGCAGTTCAACGACAGGGGGCTGGTCTGAAGCTTTCTTT.

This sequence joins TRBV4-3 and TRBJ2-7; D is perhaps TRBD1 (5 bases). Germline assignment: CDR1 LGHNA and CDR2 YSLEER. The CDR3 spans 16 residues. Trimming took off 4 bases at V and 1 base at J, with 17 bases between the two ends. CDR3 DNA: TGCGCCAGCAGCCCGAGTTCGGCCAGGGTATCCTACGAGCAGTACTTC. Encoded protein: CASSPSSARVSYEQYF.

The CDR3: CASSSRPWNQPQHF. CDR3 sequence (DNA): TGTGCCAGCAGTTCCCGACCCTGGAATCAGCCCCAGCATTTT. This chain joins TRBV27 and TRBJ1-5; unclear D gene. Trimming took off 4 bases at V and 4 bases at J, with 11 bases between the two ends. Germline V CDR1 and CDR2: MNHEY, SMNVEV (reference sequence). The CDR3 has 14 residues.

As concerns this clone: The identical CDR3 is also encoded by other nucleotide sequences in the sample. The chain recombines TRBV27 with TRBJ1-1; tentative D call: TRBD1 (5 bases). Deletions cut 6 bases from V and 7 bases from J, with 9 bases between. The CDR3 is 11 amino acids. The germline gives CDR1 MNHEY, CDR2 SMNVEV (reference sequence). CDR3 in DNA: TGTGCCAGCAGCTCGGGGGATGAAGCTTTCTTT. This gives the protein CASSSGDEAFF.

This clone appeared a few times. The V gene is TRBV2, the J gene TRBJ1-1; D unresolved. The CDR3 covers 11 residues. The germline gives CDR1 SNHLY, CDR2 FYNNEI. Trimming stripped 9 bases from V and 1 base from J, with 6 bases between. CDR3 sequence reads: CARDRNTEAFF. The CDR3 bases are TGTGCCAGAGACCGGAACACTGAAGCTTTCTTT.

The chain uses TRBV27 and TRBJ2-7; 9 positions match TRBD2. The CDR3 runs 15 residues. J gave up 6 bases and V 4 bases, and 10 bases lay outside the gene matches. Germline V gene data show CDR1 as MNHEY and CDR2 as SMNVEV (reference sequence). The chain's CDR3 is CASSSPTSGRFEQYF. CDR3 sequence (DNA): TGTGCCAGCAGTTCGCCGACTAGCGGCCGCTTCGAGCAGTACTTC.

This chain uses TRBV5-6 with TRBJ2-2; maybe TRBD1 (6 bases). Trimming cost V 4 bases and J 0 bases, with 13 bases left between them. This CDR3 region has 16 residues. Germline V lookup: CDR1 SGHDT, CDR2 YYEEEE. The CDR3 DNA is TGTGCCAGCAGCCTTAGGACAGACGCGAACACCGGGGAGCTGTTTTTT. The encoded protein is CASSLRTDANTGELFF. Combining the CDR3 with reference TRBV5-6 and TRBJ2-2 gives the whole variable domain DAGVTQSPTHLIKTRGQQVTLRCSPKSGHDTVSWYQQALGQGPQFIFQYYEEEERQRGNFPDRFSGHQFPNYSSELNVNALLLGDSALYLCASSLRTDANTGELFFGEGSRLTVL.

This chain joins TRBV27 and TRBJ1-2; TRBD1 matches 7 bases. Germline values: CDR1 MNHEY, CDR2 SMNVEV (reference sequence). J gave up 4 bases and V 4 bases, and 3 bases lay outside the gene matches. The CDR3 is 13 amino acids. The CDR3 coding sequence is TGTGCCAGCAGTTCTACAGGGGTCTATGGCTACACCTTC. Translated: CASSSTGVYGYTF.

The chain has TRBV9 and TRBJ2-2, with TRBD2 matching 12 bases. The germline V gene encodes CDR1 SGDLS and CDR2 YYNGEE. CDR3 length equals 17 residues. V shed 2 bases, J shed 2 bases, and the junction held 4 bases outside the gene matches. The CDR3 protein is CASSVRLAGANTGELFF. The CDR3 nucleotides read TGTGCCAGCAGCGTCCGACTAGCGGGAGCCAACACCGGGGAGCTGTTTTTT.

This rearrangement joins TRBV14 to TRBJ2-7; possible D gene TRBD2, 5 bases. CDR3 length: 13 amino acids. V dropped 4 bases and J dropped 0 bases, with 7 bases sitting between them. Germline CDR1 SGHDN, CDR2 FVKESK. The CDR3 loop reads CASSLEDSYEQYF. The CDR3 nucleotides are TGTGCCAGCAGCCTGGAGGACTCCTACGAGCAGTACTTC. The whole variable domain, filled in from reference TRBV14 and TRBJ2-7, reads EAGVTQFPSHSVIEKGQTVTLRCDPISGHDNLYWYRRVMGKEIKFLLHFVKESKQDESGMPNNRFLAERTGGTYSTLKVQPAELEDSGVYFCASSLEDSYEQYFGPGTRLTVT.

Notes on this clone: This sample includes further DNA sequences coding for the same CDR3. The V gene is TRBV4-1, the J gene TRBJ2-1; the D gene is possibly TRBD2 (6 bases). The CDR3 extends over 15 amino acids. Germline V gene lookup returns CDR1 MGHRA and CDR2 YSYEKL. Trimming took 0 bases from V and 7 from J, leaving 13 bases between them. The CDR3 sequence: CASSQDLGTGNEQFF. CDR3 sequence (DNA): TGCGCCAGCAGCCAAGATTTGGGGACTGGGAATGAGCAGTTCTTC.

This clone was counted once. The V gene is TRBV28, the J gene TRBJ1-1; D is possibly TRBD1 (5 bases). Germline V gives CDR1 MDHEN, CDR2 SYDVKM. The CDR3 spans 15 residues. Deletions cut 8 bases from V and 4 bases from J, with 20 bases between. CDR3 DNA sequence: TGTGCCAGCCTCGAAGGGGTTTGGTTGGGCACTGAAGCTTTCTTT. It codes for CASLEGVWLGTEAFF.

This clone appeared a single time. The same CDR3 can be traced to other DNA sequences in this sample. The CDR3 protein is CASSQVLTYEQYF. CDR3 DNA: TGCGCCAGCAGCCAAGTTCTAACCTACGAGCAGTACTTC. This sequence joins TRBV4-1 and TRBJ2-7, with D unclear. The CDR3 covers 13 residues. Germline V gene sequence: CDR1 MGHRA, CDR2 YSYEKL. Trimming stripped 1 base from V and 2 bases from J, with 6 bases between.

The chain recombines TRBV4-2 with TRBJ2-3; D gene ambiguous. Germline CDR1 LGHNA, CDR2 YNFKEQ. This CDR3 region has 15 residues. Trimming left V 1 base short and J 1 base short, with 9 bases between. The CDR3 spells CASSQGISGTDTQYF. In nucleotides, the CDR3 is TGTGCCAGCAGCCAAGGAATTTCGGGCACAGATACGCAGTATTTT.

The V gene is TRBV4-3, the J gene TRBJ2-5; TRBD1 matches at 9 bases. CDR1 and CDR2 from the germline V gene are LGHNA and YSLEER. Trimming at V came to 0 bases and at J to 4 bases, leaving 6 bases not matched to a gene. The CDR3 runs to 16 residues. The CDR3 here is CASSQDLGTGPETQYF. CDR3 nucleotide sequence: TGCGCCAGCAGCCAAGACCTGGGGACAGGGCCAGAGACCCAGTACTTC.

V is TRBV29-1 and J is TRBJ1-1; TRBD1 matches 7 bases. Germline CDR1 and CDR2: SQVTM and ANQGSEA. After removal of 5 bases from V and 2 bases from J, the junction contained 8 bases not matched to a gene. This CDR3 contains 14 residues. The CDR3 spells CSVRGRKINTEAFF. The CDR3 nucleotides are TGCAGCGTTAGGGGGCGGAAAATCAACACTGAAGCTTTCTTT.

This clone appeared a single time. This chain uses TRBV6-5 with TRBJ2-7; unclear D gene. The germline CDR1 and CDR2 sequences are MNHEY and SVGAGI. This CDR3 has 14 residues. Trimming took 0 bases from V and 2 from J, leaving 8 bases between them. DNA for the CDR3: TGTGCCAGCAGTTACTCGGCCATGACCTACGAGCAGTACTTC. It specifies CASSYSAMTYEQYF.

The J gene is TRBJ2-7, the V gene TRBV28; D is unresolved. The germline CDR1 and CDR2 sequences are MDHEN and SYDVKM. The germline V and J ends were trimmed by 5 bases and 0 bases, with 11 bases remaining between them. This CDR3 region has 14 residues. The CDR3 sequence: CASSPRYYSYEQYF. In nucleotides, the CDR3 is TGTGCCAGCAGTCCCCGGTACTACTCCTACGAGCAGTACTTC.